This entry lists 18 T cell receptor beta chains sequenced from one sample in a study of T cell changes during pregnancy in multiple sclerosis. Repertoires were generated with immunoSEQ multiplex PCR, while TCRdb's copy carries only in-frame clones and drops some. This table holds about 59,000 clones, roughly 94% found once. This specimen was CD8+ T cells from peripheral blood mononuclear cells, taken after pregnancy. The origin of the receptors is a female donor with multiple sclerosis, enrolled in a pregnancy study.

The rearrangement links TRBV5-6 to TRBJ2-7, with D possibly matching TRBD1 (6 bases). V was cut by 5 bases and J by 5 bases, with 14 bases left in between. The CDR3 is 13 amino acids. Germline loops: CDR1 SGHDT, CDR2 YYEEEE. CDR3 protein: CASSFKQGDEQYF. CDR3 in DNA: TGTGCCAGCAGTTTCAAACAGGGAGACGAGCAGTACTTC.

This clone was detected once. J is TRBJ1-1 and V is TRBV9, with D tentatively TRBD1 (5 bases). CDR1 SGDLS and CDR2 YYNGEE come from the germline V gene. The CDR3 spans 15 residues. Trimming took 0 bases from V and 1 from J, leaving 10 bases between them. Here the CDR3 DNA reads TGTGCCAGCAGCGTAGTTGACAGAACGAACACTGAAGCTTTCTTT. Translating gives CASSVVDRTNTEAFF.

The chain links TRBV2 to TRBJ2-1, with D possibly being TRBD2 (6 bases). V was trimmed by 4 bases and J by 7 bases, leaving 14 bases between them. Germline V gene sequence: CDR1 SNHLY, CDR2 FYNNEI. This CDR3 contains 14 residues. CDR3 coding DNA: TGTGCCAGCAGTGGCGGGACGGGTGGGAATGAGCAGTTCTTC. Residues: CASSGGTGGNEQFF.

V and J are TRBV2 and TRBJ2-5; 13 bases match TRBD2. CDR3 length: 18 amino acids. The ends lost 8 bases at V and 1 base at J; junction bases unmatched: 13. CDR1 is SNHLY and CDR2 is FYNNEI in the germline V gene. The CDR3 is CASAPATSGRGGQETQYF. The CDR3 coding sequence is TGTGCCAGCGCACCGGCCACTAGCGGGAGGGGGGGCCAAGAGACCCAGTACTTC. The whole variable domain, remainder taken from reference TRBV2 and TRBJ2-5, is EPEVTQTPSHQVTQMGQEVILRCVPISNHLYFYWYRQILGQKVEFLVSFYNNEISEKSEIFDDQFSVERPDGSNFTLKIRSTKLEDSAMYFCASAPATSGRGGQETQYFGPGTRLLVL.

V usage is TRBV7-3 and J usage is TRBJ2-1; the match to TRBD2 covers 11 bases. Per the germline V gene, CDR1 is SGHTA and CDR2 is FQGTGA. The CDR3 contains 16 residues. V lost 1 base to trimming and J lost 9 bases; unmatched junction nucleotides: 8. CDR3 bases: TGTGCCAGCAGCTTAAGACTAGCGGGACTAAACAGTGAGCAGTTCTTC. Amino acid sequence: CASSLRLAGLNSEQFF. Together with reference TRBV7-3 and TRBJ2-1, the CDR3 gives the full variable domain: GAGVSQTPSNKVTEKGKYVELRCDPISGHTALYWYRQSLGQGPEFLIYFQGTGAADDSGLPNDRFFAVRPEGSVSTLKIQRTERGDSAVYLCASSLRLAGLNSEQFFGPGTRLTVL.

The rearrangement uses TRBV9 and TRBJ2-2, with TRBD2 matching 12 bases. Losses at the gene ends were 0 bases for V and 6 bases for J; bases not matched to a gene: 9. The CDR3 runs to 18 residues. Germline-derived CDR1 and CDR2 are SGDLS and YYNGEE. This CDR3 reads CASSVASSGRAKAGELFF. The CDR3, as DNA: TGTGCCAGCAGCGTAGCTTCTAGCGGGAGGGCCAAAGCCGGGGAGCTGTTTTTT.

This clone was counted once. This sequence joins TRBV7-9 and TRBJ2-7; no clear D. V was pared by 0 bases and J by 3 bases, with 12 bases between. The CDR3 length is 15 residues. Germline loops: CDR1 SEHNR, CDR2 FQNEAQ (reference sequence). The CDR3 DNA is TGTGCCAGCAGCTTAGCCTCCGGTCCGTACTACGAGCAGTACTTC. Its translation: CASSLASGPYYEQYF.

The CDR3 loop is CASSVAGKGARTEAFF. CDR3 sequence (DNA): TGTGCCAGCAGCGTAGCGGGGAAGGGGGCGCGAACTGAAGCTTTCTTT. This sequence joins TRBV9 and TRBJ1-1; 7 bases are shared with TRBD1. Germline CDR1 and CDR2: SGDLS and YYNGEE. V was clipped by 0 bases and J by 5 bases; unmatched bases: 10. CDR3 length equals 16 residues. Looking up the rest from reference TRBV9 and TRBJ1-1 gives the full variable domain: DSGVTQTPKHLITATGQRVTLRCSPRSGDLSVYWYQQSLDQGLQFLIQYYNGEERAKGNILERFSAQQFPDLHSELNLSSLELGDSALYFCASSVAGKGARTEAFFGQGTRLTVV.

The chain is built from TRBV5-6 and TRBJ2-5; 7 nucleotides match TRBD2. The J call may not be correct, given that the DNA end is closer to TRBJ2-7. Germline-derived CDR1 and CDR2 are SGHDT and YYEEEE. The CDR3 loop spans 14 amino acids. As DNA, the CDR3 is TGTGCCAGCAGCTCCGCCAACGGGAGGTACGAGCAGTACTTC. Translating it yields CASSSANGRYEQYF.

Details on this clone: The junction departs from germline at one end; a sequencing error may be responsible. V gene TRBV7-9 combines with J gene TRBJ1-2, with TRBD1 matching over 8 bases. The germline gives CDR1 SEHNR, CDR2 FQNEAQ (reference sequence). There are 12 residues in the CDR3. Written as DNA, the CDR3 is TGTGCCAGCAGCTTAGGTGACAGGGGCTTGGCCTTC. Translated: CASSLGDRGLAF.

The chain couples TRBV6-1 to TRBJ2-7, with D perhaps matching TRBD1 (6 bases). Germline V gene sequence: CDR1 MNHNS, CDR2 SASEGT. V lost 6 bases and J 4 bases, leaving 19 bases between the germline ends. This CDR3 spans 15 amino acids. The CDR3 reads CASSDEPGQPYEQYF. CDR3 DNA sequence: TGTGCCAGCAGCGATGAACCGGGACAACCTTACGAGCAGTACTTC.

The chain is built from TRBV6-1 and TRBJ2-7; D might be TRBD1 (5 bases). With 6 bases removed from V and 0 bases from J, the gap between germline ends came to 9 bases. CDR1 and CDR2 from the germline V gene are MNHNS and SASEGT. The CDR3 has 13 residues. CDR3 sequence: CASRTVISYEQYF. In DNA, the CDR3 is TGTGCCAGCAGGACAGTTATCTCCTACGAGCAGTACTTC.

CDR3 coding DNA: TGTGCCAGCAGCTCATCTGACAGGACCTATGGCTACACCTTC. Translated, it gives CASSSSDRTYGYTF. The chain couples TRBV7-8 to TRBJ1-2; TRBD1 is a possible D gene (6 bases). Germline CDR1 SGHVS, CDR2 FQNEAQ. Trimming pared 4 bases from V and 4 bases from J, leaving 13 bases between. CDR3 length: 14 amino acids.

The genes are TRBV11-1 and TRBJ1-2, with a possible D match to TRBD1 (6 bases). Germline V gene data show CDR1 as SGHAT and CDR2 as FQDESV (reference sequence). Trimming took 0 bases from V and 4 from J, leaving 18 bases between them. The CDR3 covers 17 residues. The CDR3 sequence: CASSLAYRDGVGYGYTF. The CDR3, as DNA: TGTGCCAGCAGCTTAGCCTACAGGGATGGAGTAGGCTATGGCTACACCTTC.

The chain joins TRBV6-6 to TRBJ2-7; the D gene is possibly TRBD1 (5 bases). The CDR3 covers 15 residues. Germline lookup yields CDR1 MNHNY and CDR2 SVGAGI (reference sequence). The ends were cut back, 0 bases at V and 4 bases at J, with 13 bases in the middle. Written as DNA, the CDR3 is TGTGCCAGCAGTTACTCGGCAGGGAAGAATTACGAGCAGTACTTC. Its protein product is CASSYSAGKNYEQYF.

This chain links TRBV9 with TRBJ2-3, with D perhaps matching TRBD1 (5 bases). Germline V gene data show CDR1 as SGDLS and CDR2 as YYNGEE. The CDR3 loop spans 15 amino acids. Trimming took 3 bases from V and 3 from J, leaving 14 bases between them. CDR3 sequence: CASSANARATDTQYF. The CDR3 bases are TGTGCCAGCAGCGCAAACGCCAGGGCGACAGATACGCAGTATTTT.

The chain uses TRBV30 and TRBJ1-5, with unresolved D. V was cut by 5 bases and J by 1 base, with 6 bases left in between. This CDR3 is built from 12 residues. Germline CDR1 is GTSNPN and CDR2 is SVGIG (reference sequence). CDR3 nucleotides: TGTGCCTGGGGGGAGAGCAATCAGCCCCAGCATTTT. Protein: CAWGESNQPQHF. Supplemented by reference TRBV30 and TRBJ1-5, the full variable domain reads SQTIHQWPATLVQPVGSPLSLECTVEGTSNPNLYWYRQAAGRGLQLLFYSVGIGQISSEVPQNLSASRPQDRQFILSSKKLLLSDSGFYLCAWGESNQPQHFGDGTRLSIL.

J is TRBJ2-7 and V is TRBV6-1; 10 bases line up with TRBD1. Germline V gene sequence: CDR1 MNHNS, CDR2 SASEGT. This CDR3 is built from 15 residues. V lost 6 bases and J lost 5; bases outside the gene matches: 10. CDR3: CASRGDRGESHEQYF. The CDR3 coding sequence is TGTGCCAGCAGGGGGGACAGGGGTGAATCCCACGAGCAGTACTTC.